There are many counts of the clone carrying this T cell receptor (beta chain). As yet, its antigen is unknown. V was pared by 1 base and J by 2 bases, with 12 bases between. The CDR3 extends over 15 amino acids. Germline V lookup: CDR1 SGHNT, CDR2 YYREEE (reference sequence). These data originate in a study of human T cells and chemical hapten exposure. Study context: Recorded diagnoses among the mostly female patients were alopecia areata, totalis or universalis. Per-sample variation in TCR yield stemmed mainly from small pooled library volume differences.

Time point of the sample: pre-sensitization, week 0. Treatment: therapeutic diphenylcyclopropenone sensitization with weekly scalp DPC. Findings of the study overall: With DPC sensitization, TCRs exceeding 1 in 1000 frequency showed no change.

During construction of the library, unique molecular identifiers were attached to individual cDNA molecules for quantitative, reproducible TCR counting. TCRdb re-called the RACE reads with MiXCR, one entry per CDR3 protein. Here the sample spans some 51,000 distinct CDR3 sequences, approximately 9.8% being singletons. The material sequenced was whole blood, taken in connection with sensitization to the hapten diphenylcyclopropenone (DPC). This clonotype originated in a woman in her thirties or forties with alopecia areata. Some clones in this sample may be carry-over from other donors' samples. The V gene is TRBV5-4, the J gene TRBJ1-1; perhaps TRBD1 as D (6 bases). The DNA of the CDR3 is TGTGCCAGCAGCTTGAAACAGGGCCGAAACACTGAAGCTTTCTTT. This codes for CASSLKQGRNTEAFF.